A single sample gave rise to the 8 T cell receptor beta chains below, sequenced in a study of cytomegalovirus exposure and HLA in healthy donors (dated by TCRdb to 2015 to 2018). Library preparation was by the immunoSEQ multiplex PCR assay. For the multiplex PCR, a mixture combining 60 forward primers for TCR Vbeta segments and 13 reverse primers for TCR Jbeta segments was used. In TCRdb, the immuneACCESS table is reduced to in-frame sequences with V and J assigned. These tables do not hold every clone; where another copy was compared, an unresolved V gene accounts for under half, and the others remain unexplained. The table for this sample lists about 96,000 clones; more than 60% of them were counted only once. Together, the top ten hold around 7.3% of the sample. The sample comprised PBMCs. These receptors were taken from a man aged 45-60 years in good health and CMV-seropositive.

V usage is TRBV7-8 and J usage is TRBJ2-1; TRBD1 matches at 8 bases. Germline lookup yields CDR1 SGHVS and CDR2 FQNEAQ. V was pared by 7 bases and J by 5 bases, with 10 bases of the junction left unmatched. The CDR3 extends over 15 amino acids. The CDR3 protein is CASTMWTGSNNEQFF. CDR3 nucleotide sequence: TGTGCCAGCACCATGTGGACAGGGTCGAACAATGAGCAGTTCTTC.

The chain links TRBV5-4 to TRBJ2-2, with 12 bases lining up with TRBD2. The CDR3 has 17 amino acids. The germline CDR1 and CDR2 sequences are SGHNT and YYREEE (reference sequence). Trimming at V came to 0 bases and at J to 0 bases, leaving 0 bases not matched to a gene. The CDR3 loop is CASSLGLAGANTGELFF. The CDR3, as DNA: TGTGCCAGCAGCTTGGGACTAGCGGGGGCGAACACCGGGGAGCTGTTTTTT.

The V and J genes are TRBV19 and TRBJ1-5, with D tentatively TRBD1 (5 bases). The CDR3 spans 15 residues. Germline V CDR1 and CDR2: LNHDA, SQIVND (reference sequence). V lost 2 bases and J lost 7, with 15 bases in between. DNA of the CDR3: TGTGCCAGTAGTATACCTTTGGAGGGGCCCCAGCCCCAGCATTTT. Its protein is CASSIPLEGPQPQHF.

This chain joins TRBV19 and TRBJ1-2; a weak D match, TRBD1 (6 bases). The ends were cut back, 8 bases at V and 9 bases at J, with 37 bases in the middle. CDR3 length equals 19 residues. The germline V gene has CDR1 LNHDA and CDR2 SQIVND (reference sequence). The CDR3 is CASFEPPSLHRYRGGSYTF. The CDR3 bases are TGTGCCAGTTTCGAGCCGCCTTCTCTTCACAGATATAGGGGGGGGAGCTACACCTTC.

The chain couples TRBV7-8 to TRBJ1-1; D is unresolved. V lost 5 bases to trimming and J lost 3 bases, with 13 bases between them. Germline V lookup: CDR1 SGHVS, CDR2 FQNEAQ. The length of the CDR3 is 14 residues. CDR3 loop: CASSGSGLYTEAFF. The CDR3 bases are TGTGCCAGCAGCGGGAGCGGGTTGTACACTGAAGCTTTCTTT.

The V call is TRBV29-1, the J call TRBJ2-1, with D unresolved. V was trimmed by 4 bases and J by 5 bases, leaving 3 bases between them. CDR1 SQVTM and CDR2 ANQGSEA come from the germline V gene. This CDR3 has 10 residues. The CDR3: CSVANNEQFF. Written as DNA, the CDR3 is TGCAGCGTTGCTAACAATGAGCAGTTCTTC.

The rearrangement links TRBV7-2 to TRBJ2-5, with TRBD2 matching 11 bases. The CDR3 extends over 16 amino acids. The V gene end was trimmed by 1 base and the J gene end by 6 bases; junction bases not matched to a gene: 7. Germline-derived CDR1 and CDR2 are SGHTA and FQGNSA. The CDR3 DNA sequence: TGTGCCAGCAGCTTAGTCGGTAGCGGGGGGGCGAAGACCCAGTACTTC. It codes for CASSLVGSGGAKTQYF.

In the case of this clone: A junction boundary mismatches the germline segment, possibly from a read error. The rearrangement uses TRBV13 and TRBJ1-3; TRBD1 aligns across 7 bases. The CDR3 consists of 15 residues. Germline loops: CDR1 PRHDT, CDR2 FYEKMQ (reference sequence). The CDR3 spells CASSLPGGAEQLPSF. In DNA form, the CDR3 reads TGTGCCAGCAGCCTACCAGGGGGAGCCGAACAACTGCCAAGTTTT.